This T cell receptor (beta chain) was identified in a study of blood T cells in healthy people across ages. Primed by a sample-barcoded 5' primer and a J-beta primer mix, a second PCR proceeded for about 6 to 11 cycles. TCRdb fed the 5' RACE reads into MiXCR, producing one record per CDR3 protein. The profile shows hundreds of thousands of distinct CDR3 sequences, around 38% of them singletons. Germline lookup yields CDR1 LGHNA and CDR2 YSLEER. The germline V and J ends were trimmed by 3 bases and 0 bases, with 18 bases remaining between them. The CDR3 totals 19 residues. This clonotype was counted a few times.

The sequenced sample consisted of blood. The receptor's source is an elderly man in good health. The rearrangement uses TRBV4-3 and TRBJ2-6, with a tentative D call TRBD1 (5 bases). DNA of the CDR3: TGCGCCAGCAGCCAGGCCTCCCCTGACAGCTACTCTGGGGCCAACGTCCTGACTTTC. Amino acids: CASSQASPDSYSGANVLTF.